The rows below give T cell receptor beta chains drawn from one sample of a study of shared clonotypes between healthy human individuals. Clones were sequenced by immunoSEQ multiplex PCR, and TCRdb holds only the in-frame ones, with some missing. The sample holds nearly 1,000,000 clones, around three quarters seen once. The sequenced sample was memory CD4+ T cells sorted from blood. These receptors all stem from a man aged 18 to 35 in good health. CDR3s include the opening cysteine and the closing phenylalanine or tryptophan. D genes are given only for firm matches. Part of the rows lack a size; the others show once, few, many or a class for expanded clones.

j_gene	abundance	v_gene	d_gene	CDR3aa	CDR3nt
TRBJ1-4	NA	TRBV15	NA	CATGPAGNKNEKLFF	TGTGCCACCGGCCCTGCGGGGAACAAGAATGAAAAACTGTTTTTT
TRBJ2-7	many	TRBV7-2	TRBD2	CASSRKGLMPLQYF	TGTGCCAGCAGCAGGAAGGGACTAATGCCCCTGCAGTACTTC
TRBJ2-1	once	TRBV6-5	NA	CASSSTGTLYNEQFF	TGTGCCAGCAGTAGCACAGGGACACTCTACAATGAGCAGTTCTTC
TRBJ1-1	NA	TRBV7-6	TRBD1	CASSQDRGTEAFF	TGTGCCAGCAGCCAAGACAGGGGTACTGAAGCTTTCTTT
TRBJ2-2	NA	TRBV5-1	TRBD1	CASSLADRGNTGELFF	TGCGCCAGCAGCTTGGCAGACAGGGGGAACACCGGGGAGCTGTTTTTT
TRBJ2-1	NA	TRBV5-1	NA	CASSLGRFSSDNEQFF	TGCGCCAGCAGCTTGGGGCGGTTTTCTAGTGATAATGAGCAGTTCTTC
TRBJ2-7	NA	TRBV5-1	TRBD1	CASSPGQGLSYEQYF	TGCGCCAGCAGCCCCGGACAGGGGCTTTCCTACGAGCAGTACTTC
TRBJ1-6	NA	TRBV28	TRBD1	CASSLTGILNSPLHF	TGTGCCAGCAGTTTGACAGGGATTCTCAATTCACCCCTCCACTTT
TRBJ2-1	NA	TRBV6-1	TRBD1	CASSEPGTGGSNEQFF	TGTGCCAGCAGTGAACCCGGGACAGGGGGAAGCAATGAGCAGTTCTTC
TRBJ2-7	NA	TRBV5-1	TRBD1	CASSLGQGVIYEQYF	TGCGCCAGCAGCTTGGGGCAGGGGGTTATTTACGAGCAGTACTTC
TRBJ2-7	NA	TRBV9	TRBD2	CASSVGDSGVGEQYF	TGTGCCAGCAGCGTAGGGGATAGCGGGGTTGGAGAGCAGTACTTC
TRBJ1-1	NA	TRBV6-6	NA	CATHRGTEAFF	TGTGCCACCCATCGAGGGACTGAAGCTTTCTTT
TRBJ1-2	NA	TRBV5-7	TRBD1	CASSWSGTGKNYGYTF	TGTGCCAGCAGCTGGAGCGGGACAGGGAAAAACTATGGCTACACCTTC
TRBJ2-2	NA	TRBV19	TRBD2	CASSSGTSGGMSLNTGELFF	TGTGCCAGTAGTTCTGGGACTAGCGGGGGCATGTCCTTGAACACCGGGGAGCTGTTTTTT
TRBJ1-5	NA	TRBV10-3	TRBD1	CAISGTGEHQPQHF	TGTGCCATCAGTGGGACAGGGGAACATCAGCCCCAGCATTTT
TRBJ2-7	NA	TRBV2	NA	CASSDFAYEQYF	TGTGCCAGCAGTGATTTCGCCTACGAGCAGTACTTC
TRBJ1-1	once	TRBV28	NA	CASSPSLNTEAFF	TGTGCCAGCAGCCCTAGCCTCAACACTGAAGCTTTCTTT
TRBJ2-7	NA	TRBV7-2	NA	CASSTQYEQYF	TGTGCCAGCAGCACCCAGTACGAGCAGTACTTC
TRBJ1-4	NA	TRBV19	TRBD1	CASSIGQGGEKLFF	TGTGCCAGTAGTATCGGACAGGGAGGGGAAAAACTGTTTTTT
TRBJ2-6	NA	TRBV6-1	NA	CAAKQGPSGANVLTF	TGTGCCGCCAAACAGGGCCCCTCTGGGGCCAACGTCCTGACTTTC
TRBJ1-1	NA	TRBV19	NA	CASTPDAKNTEAFF	TGTGCCAGTACCCCGGACGCCAAGAACACTGAAGCTTTCTTT
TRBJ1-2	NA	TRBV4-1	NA	CASSQDVSGASGYTF	TGCGCCAGCAGCCAGGATGTTTCGGGGGCGTCTGGCTACACCTTC